This section outlines one TCR beta chain sequence together with its context. Generated by immunoSEQ multiplex PCR, the TCRdb table keeps only in-frame clones and is missing some. Of under 120,000 clones listed, roughly nine tenths are singletons. V dropped 3 bases and J dropped 0 bases, with 7 bases sitting between them. Per the germline V gene, CDR1 is SGDLS and CDR2 is YYNGEE. The CDR3 contains 14 residues. This sample was included in a study of T cell changes during pregnancy in multiple sclerosis. The source was peripheral blood, collected after pregnancy. The gene calls are TRBV9 and TRBJ2-1; no definite D call. The source is a female donor with multiple sclerosis, enrolled in a pregnancy study. The CDR3 here is CASSGAGSYNEQFF. Here the CDR3 DNA reads TGTGCCAGCAGCGGAGCTGGCTCCTACAATGAGCAGTTCTTC. The full variable domain, rest sourced from reference TRBV9 and TRBJ2-1, is DSGVTQTPKHLITATGQRVTLRCSPRSGDLSVYWYQQSLDQGLQFLIQYYNGEERAKGNILERFSAQQFPDLHSELNLSSLELGDSALYFCASSGAGSYNEQFFGPGTRLTVL.